Reported below is one T cell receptor beta chain. V was trimmed by 3 bases and J by 13 bases, leaving 7 bases between them. The CDR3 is made up of 10 amino acids. CDR1 SGHTA and CDR2 FQGNSA come from the germline V gene. Profiling relied on immunoSEQ multiplex PCR, and the TCRdb table lists in-frame clones only, not all of them. Among some 450,000 clones listed, about 92% were seen once. The data belong to a study of Ad26.COV2.S vaccination and SARS-CoV-2 variants. Treatment noted: some 19 received Ad26.COV2.S at low or high dose, single or two shots; roughly five received placebo; per-sample allocation not given. Repertoires come from day 63 after the first vaccine or placebo injection. The individual, an adult aged 18-55 years, was a donor in Boston.

The receptor was derived from a person between 18 and 65 years old who received the Ad26.COV2.S COVID-19 vaccine or a placebo. Sequenced material: peripheral blood, taken in a trial of Ad26.COV2.S vaccine versus placebo. The chain links TRBV7-2 to TRBJ2-1; D gene ambiguous. DNA for the CDR3: TGTGCCAGCAGCTTTGAGACCCAGTTCTTC. This gives the protein CASSFETQFF.